Presented here are 5 T cell receptor beta chains from one specimen sequenced in a study of somatic mutations in cytotoxic T cells in rheumatoid arthritis (dated by TCRdb to 2016 to 2017). To prepare the library, the immunoSEQ multiplex PCR assay was applied. Here the immuneACCESS table is served through TCRdb, limited to in-frame sequences with V and J called. Missing clones are a known gap in these copies; in checked studies unresolved V genes cover under half, and the rest lacks a known reason. Across this sample there are fewer than 15,000 clones, with about three quarters seen only once. About 10% of the sample belongs to the ten largest clones. The sequenced sample was CD8+ T cells sorted from blood. The source is an adult with rheumatoid arthritis.

This clone came up a few times. The rearrangement uses TRBV9 and TRBJ2-1; 10 bases agree with TRBD2. In germline, CDR1 is SGDLS, CDR2 YYNGEE. This CDR3 has 16 amino acids. The junction had 7 bases not matched to a gene; V was cut back by 4 bases and J by 3 bases. The CDR3 sequence: CASSPTGTSVYNEQFF. Written as DNA, the CDR3 is TGTGCCAGCAGCCCGACCGGGACTAGCGTCTACAATGAGCAGTTCTTC.

The chain combines TRBV28 with TRBJ2-7; 10 positions match TRBD1. J gave up 6 bases and V 5 bases, and 7 bases lay outside the gene matches. Germline V lookup: CDR1 MDHEN, CDR2 SYDVKM. This CDR3 comprises 14 residues. The CDR3 coding sequence is TGTGCCAGCAGTACGGGACAGGGGATTTCCGAGCAGTACTTC. Amino acids: CASSTGQGISEQYF. Based on the CDR3 plus reference TRBV28 and TRBJ2-7, the full variable domain is DVKVTQSSRYLVKRTGEKVFLECVQDMDHENMFWYRQDPGLGLRLIYFSYDVKMKEKGDIPEGYSVSREKKERFSLILESASTNQTSMYLCASSTGQGISEQYFGPGTRLTVT.

The chain joins TRBV6-6 to TRBJ2-7; D is uncertain. V was shortened by 0 bases and J by 0 bases, with 3 bases between the two germline ends. Germline V gene lookup returns CDR1 MNHNY and CDR2 SVGAGI (reference sequence). The CDR3 spans 13 residues. The CDR3 DNA reads TGTGCCAGCAGTTACTCGATCTCCTACGAGCAGTACTTC. Translated, it gives CASSYSISYEQYF.

The chain couples TRBV28 to TRBJ1-1; D unclear. V was pared by 5 bases and J by 1 base, with 14 bases between. CDR1 MDHEN and CDR2 SYDVKM come from the germline V gene. The CDR3 is made up of 15 amino acids. The CDR3 DNA reads TGTGCCAGCAGTCTTGGCCTCATACGGAACACTGAAGCTTTCTTT. This sequence encodes CASSLGLIRNTEAFF.

The chain uses TRBV7-9 and TRBJ2-1, with D unresolved. This CDR3 is 12 amino acids long. Germline CDR1 is SEHNR and CDR2 is FQNEAQ (reference sequence). V was shortened by 5 bases and J by 9 bases, with 11 bases between the two germline ends. The DNA for the CDR3 is TGTGCCAGCAGCGCCTTCTCCAGTGAGCAGTTCTTC. This sequence encodes CASSAFSSEQFF.